A single sample gave rise to the 20 T cell receptor beta chains below, sequenced in a study of identical twins. MiXCR, run by TCRdb on the 5' RACE reads, gives a single entry per CDR3 protein. Of 1.5 million to 2 million distinct CDR3 sequences listed, about 30% are singletons. The source material was cord blood. These receptors were collected from a newborn girl in good health.

The CDR3 spells CASRPRAAANEKLFF. The CDR3 DNA sequence: TGTGCCAGCAGGCCCAGGGCGGCGGCTAATGAAAAACTGTTTTTT. The V gene is TRBV27, the J gene TRBJ1-4; possibly TRBD1 for D (5 bases). The CDR3 is made up of 15 amino acids. Germline loops: CDR1 MNHEY, CDR2 SMNVEV (reference sequence). Trimming removed 6 bases at V and 3 bases at J, with 14 bases between.

This rearrangement joins TRBV5-5 to TRBJ1-6; 7 nucleotides match TRBD1. This CDR3 has 16 amino acids. The junction had 4 bases not matched to a gene; V was cut back by 0 bases and J by 4 bases. The germline V gene has CDR1 SGHKS and CDR2 YYEKEE (reference sequence). The CDR3 is CASSLARDSYNSPLHF. CDR3 in DNA: TGTGCCAGCAGCTTGGCCCGGGACAGTTATAATTCACCCCTCCACTTT. Looking up the rest from reference TRBV5-5 and TRBJ1-6 gives the full variable domain: DAGVTQSPTHLIKTRGQQVTLRCSPISGHKSVSWYQQVLGQGPQFIFQYYEKEERGRGNFPDRFSARQFPNYSSELNVNALLLGDSALYLCASSLARDSYNSPLHFGNGTRLTVT.

This clonotype was seen more than once but under ten times. V usage is TRBV7-9 and J usage is TRBJ2-1, with 8 nucleotides matching TRBD2. Germline V CDR1 and CDR2: SEHNR, FQNEAQ (reference sequence). V gave up 3 bases and J gave up 5 bases; unmatched junction bases: 9. The CDR3 is 16 residues long. CDR3 nucleotide sequence: TGTGCCAGCAGCTTCCCAGGACTAGCTTTCCACAATGAGCAGTTCTTC. Translation: CASSFPGLAFHNEQFF.

V usage is TRBV4-1 and J usage is TRBJ2-3, with D possibly TRBD2 on 6 matching bases. Trimming took off 2 bases at V and 2 bases at J, with 17 bases between the two ends. The CDR3 is 17 amino acids. Per the germline V gene, CDR1 is MGHRA and CDR2 is YSYEKL. CDR3 region: CASSQRVTGLLTDTQYF. CDR3 bases: TGCGCCAGCAGCCAAAGGGTTACGGGACTCCTCACAGATACGCAGTATTTT.

Turning to this clonotype: One end of the junction does not line up with germline, which may come from a read error. V and J are TRBV20-1 and TRBJ1-1; 7 positions agree with TRBD1. CDR3 length: 15 residues. CDR1 is DFQATT and CDR2 is SNEGSKA in the germline V gene (reference sequence). CDR3 loop: CSARGGTDLNTEAFF. The CDR3 DNA is TGCAGTGCCAGAGGCGGGACAGACCTGAACACTGAAGCTTTCTTT.

This chain connects TRBV4-2 to TRBJ2-7; tentative D call: TRBD1 (5 bases). With 0 bases removed from V and 3 bases from J, the gap between germline ends came to 9 bases. Germline V lookup: CDR1 LGHNA, CDR2 YNFKEQ. This CDR3 is built from 14 residues. CDR3 protein: CASSQDRQHYEQYF. The DNA of the CDR3 is TGTGCCAGCAGCCAAGATCGACAGCACTACGAGCAGTACTTC.

In its sample, this clonotype was seen a few times. The chain couples TRBV5-1 to TRBJ2-1; TRBD2 aligns across 10 bases. Per the germline V gene, CDR1 is SGHRS and CDR2 is YFSETQ. The CDR3 is 17 amino acids. Trimming cost V 1 base and J 2 bases; bases outside gene matches: 6. Written as DNA, the CDR3 is TGCGCCAGCAGCTTGACGAAAGCGGGGGGGCCCTACAATGAGCAGTTCTTC. This encodes CASSLTKAGGPYNEQFF.

This clonotype was recorded a few times. CDR3 coding DNA: TGTGCCAGCAGCGAACTAGTGGTTGTGGAGACCCAGTACTTC. It codes for CASSELVVVETQYF. J is TRBJ2-5 and V is TRBV3-1; weak D call: TRBD2 (5 bases). Trimming took 5 bases from V and 5 from J, leaving 15 bases between them. CDR1 LGHDT and CDR2 YNNKEL come from the germline V gene (reference sequence). The CDR3 totals 14 residues.

This clonotype turned up a few times. The chain links TRBV28 to TRBJ2-3, with TRBD2 identical over 7 bases. The CDR3 runs to 14 residues. Germline CDR1 MDHEN, CDR2 SYDVKM. Trimming removed 3 bases from V and 7 bases from J; junction bases left unmatched: 7. The CDR3 DNA reads TGTGCCAGCAGTTTGGGTCAGGGAGGGCATACGCAGTATTTT. It encodes CASSLGQGGHTQYF.

J is TRBJ2-1 and V is TRBV20-1, with 7 bases lining up with TRBD2. The CDR3 spans 15 residues. Germline V gene data show CDR1 as DFQATT and CDR2 as SNEGSKA (reference sequence). V was pared by 6 bases and J by 9 bases, with 17 bases of the junction left unmatched. CDR3: CSAQSASGNGVEQFF. The DNA for the CDR3 is TGCAGTGCCCAGAGCGCTAGCGGAAACGGGGTTGAGCAGTTCTTC.

The chain links TRBV20-1 to TRBJ1-5; TRBD1 matches 7 bases. V lost 6 bases and J lost 5; bases outside the gene matches: 10. The CDR3 runs 14 residues. CDR1 is DFQATT and CDR2 is SNEGSKA in the germline V gene (reference sequence). In nucleotides, the CDR3 is TGCAGTGCGGGAAACAGGGGAGGGTATCAGCCCCAGCATTTT. It codes for CSAGNRGGYQPQHF.

This rearrangement joins TRBV18 to TRBJ2-7; 10 nucleotides line up with TRBD2. This CDR3 comprises 15 residues. Germline trimming cut 3 bases from V and 3 bases from J; bases unmatched to any gene: 5. CDR1 and CDR2 (germline): KGHSH, LQKENI. As DNA, the CDR3 is TGTGCCAGCTCACCCCAGGTAGCGGGAGGCTACGAGCAGTACTTC. Its protein product is CASSPQVAGGYEQYF.

Ten or more counts support this clonotype. The V gene is TRBV7-9, the J gene TRBJ1-2; D is uncertain. Per germline, CDR1 SEHNR and CDR2 FQNEAQ (reference sequence). V was pared by 0 bases and J by 4 bases, with 12 bases between. This CDR3 has 15 residues. The CDR3 DNA sequence: TGTGCCAGCAGCTTAGCCAGGACCCTGTTCTATGGCTACACCTTC. It codes for CASSLARTLFYGYTF.

This clonotype was counted a few times. The J gene is TRBJ1-1, the V gene TRBV25-1; a weak D match, TRBD1 (5 bases). Per germline, CDR1 MGHDK and CDR2 SYGVNS. The germline V and J ends were trimmed by 2 bases and 7 bases, with 11 bases remaining between them. This CDR3 is 13 amino acids long. DNA for the CDR3: TGTGCCAGCAGTGAACCAGGGTGGGTTGAAGCTTTCTTT. Its protein product is CASSEPGWVEAFF.

The chain links TRBV20-1 to TRBJ2-7; D not resolved. Trimming took 6 bases from V and 0 from J, leaving 15 bases between them. The CDR3 sequence is 14 residues long. CDR1 is DFQATT, CDR2 SNEGSKA, per germline (reference sequence). CDR3 in amino acids: CSAKSLSSSYEQYF. CDR3 bases: TGCAGTGCCAAGAGCCTGTCGAGCTCCTACGAGCAGTACTTC.

About this clonotype: A junction boundary mismatches the germline segment, possibly from a read error. The V and J genes are TRBV27 and TRBJ1-2, with TRBD1 matching 10 bases. CDR1 and CDR2 from the germline V gene are MNHEY and SMNVEV (reference sequence). There are 16 residues in the CDR3. The CDR3 DNA follows: TGTGCCAGCGGTTTCGCGTCGGGACAGGGGCCCTATGGCTACACCTTC. Protein product: CASGFASGQGPYGYTF.

This clonotype was counted between two and nine times. The rearrangement joins TRBV20-1 to TRBJ2-2; a possible D gene is TRBD2 (6 bases). This CDR3 has 12 residues. Germline CDR1 is DFQATT and CDR2 is SNEGSKA (reference sequence). V lost 6 bases and J 6 bases, leaving 11 bases between the germline ends. This CDR3 reads CSAAGRPGELFF. CDR3 bases: TGCAGTGCCGCGGGACGACCCGGGGAGCTGTTTTTT.

This clonotype occurred a few times. CDR3 DNA sequence: TGTGCCAGCGCTCATAGGGCCTATGAAAAACTGTTTTTT. Its protein product is CASAHRAYEKLFF. The genes are TRBV6-1 and TRBJ1-4; D is unresolved. The V and J ends lost 8 bases and 6 bases respectively, with 13 bases between them. This CDR3 contains 13 residues. Germline-derived CDR1 and CDR2 are MNHNS and SASEGT.

This sequence joins TRBV5-8 and TRBJ1-4, with D unclear. The V and J ends lost 0 bases and 1 base respectively, with 10 bases between them. CDR3 size: 16 residues. CDR1 and CDR2 (germline): SGHTS, YDEGEE. CDR3 amino acids: CASSLGQGITNEKLFF. The CDR3, as DNA: TGTGCCAGCAGCTTGGGACAAGGGATAACTAATGAAAAACTGTTTTTT.

J is TRBJ1-4 and V is TRBV28, with D possibly TRBD1 on 5 matching bases. Per the germline V gene, CDR1 is MDHEN and CDR2 is SYDVKM. Trimming took 8 bases from V and 7 from J, leaving 17 bases between them. CDR3 length: 14 residues. CDR3 coding DNA: TGTGCCAGCCACAGGAAACAGCGTAGTGAAAAACTGTTTTTT. The encoded protein is CASHRKQRSEKLFF.